One and the same sample provided the 13 T cell receptor beta chains below, sequenced in a study of cytomegalovirus exposure and HLA in healthy donors. A multiplex PCR was run with 60 Vbeta primers and 13 Jbeta primers. Assay used: immunoSEQ multiplex PCR; TCRdb lists only in-frame clones, some missing. The sample has about 110,000 clones; around 80% are singletons. Sequenced sample: PBMCs. These TCRs come from a man aged 30-40 years in good health and CMV-seropositive.

J is TRBJ2-5 and V is TRBV7-2; 13 bases are a match to TRBD2. CDR1 and CDR2 (germline): SGHTA, FQGNSA. CDR3 length: 15 amino acids. V trimming: 5 bases; J trimming: 5 bases; junction bases outside the gene matches: 5. The DNA for the CDR3 is TGTGCCAGCAGCCCCCGGACTAGCGGGGGCGAGACCCAGTACTTC. Its protein product is CASSPRTSGGETQYF. The full variable domain, its missing parts supplied by reference TRBV7-2 and TRBJ2-5, is GAGVSQSPSNKVTEKGKDVELRCDPISGHTALYWYRQSLGQGLEFLIYFQGNSAPDKSGLPSDRFSAERTGGSVSTLTIQRTQQEDSAVYLCASSPRTSGGETQYFGPGTRLLVL.

The CDR3 sequence: CASSIPSDRRRDGYTF. CDR3 nucleotides: TGTGCCAGTAGTATCCCTTCGGACAGGCGTAGGGATGGCTACACCTTC. The chain recombines TRBV19 with TRBJ1-2; 7 positions agree with TRBD1. The CDR3 is made up of 16 amino acids. V lost 3 bases and J lost 6; bases outside the gene matches: 13. Germline V gene lookup returns CDR1 LNHDA and CDR2 SQIVND (reference sequence).

The V and J genes are TRBV5-1 and TRBJ1-4; possible D gene TRBD1, 6 bases. Trimming took 1 base from V and 3 from J, leaving 10 bases between them. The CDR3 totals 15 residues. Germline lookup yields CDR1 SGHRS and CDR2 YFSETQ. CDR3 DNA: TGCGCCAGCAGCTTGTGGCAGGGGTCTAATGAAAAACTGTTTTTT. Protein product: CASSLWQGSNEKLFF.

The chain couples TRBV14 to TRBJ2-1; D may be TRBD1 (5 bases). Germline CDR1 reads SGHDN; CDR2 reads FVKESK. Trimming took off 4 bases at V and 0 bases at J, with 10 bases between the two ends. There are 15 residues in the CDR3. The CDR3 reads CASSPTVISYNEQFF. In DNA form, the CDR3 reads TGTGCCAGCAGCCCGACAGTGATCTCCTACAATGAGCAGTTCTTC.

The chain joins TRBV30 to TRBJ2-5; D might be TRBD2 (6 bases). Germline values: CDR1 GTSNPN, CDR2 SVGIG (reference sequence). Trimming took 4 bases from V and 1 from J, leaving 16 bases between them. The CDR3 consists of 15 residues. CDR3 nucleotide sequence: TGTGCCTGGAACCTATACGGGGGACTCCAAGAGACCCAGTACTTC. Its protein product is CAWNLYGGLQETQYF.

This clone was detected a few times. The chain is built from TRBV25-1 and TRBJ1-4, with D possibly TRBD1 on 6 matching bases. The ends were cut back, 6 bases at V and 8 bases at J, with 13 bases in the middle. Germline-derived CDR1 and CDR2 are MGHDK and SYGVNS. The CDR3 is 13 residues long. In DNA, the CDR3 is TGTGCCAGCAGGGGTTCCCAGGGGGAAAAACTGTTTTTT. This codes for CASRGSQGEKLFF.

This chain connects TRBV2 to TRBJ2-3; tentative D call: TRBD2 (7 bases). The CDR3 contains 14 residues. Germline loops: CDR1 SNHLY, CDR2 FYNNEI. Trimming stripped 8 bases from V and 2 bases from J, with 14 bases between. The CDR3 here is CASADGGPTDTQYF. In DNA, the CDR3 is TGTGCCAGCGCAGACGGGGGGCCCACAGATACGCAGTATTTT. Combining the CDR3 with reference TRBV2 and TRBJ2-3 gives the whole variable domain EPEVTQTPSHQVTQMGQEVILRCVPISNHLYFYWYRQILGQKVEFLVSFYNNEISEKSEIFDDQFSVERPDGSNFTLKIRSTKLEDSAMYFCASADGGPTDTQYFGPGTRLTVL.

The gene calls are TRBV10-2 and TRBJ2-7, with 9 positions matching TRBD1. V was pared by 10 bases and J by 5 bases, with 9 bases of the junction left unmatched. From germline, CDR1 is WSHSY and CDR2 SAAADI. The length of the CDR3 is 13 residues. The CDR3 here is CATPMGQGDEQYF. CDR3 DNA sequence: TGCGCCACTCCCATGGGACAGGGTGACGAGCAGTACTTC.

This sequence joins TRBV11-2 and TRBJ2-3, with D possibly being TRBD2 (7 bases). The germline CDR1 and CDR2 sequences are SGHAT and FQNNGV. CDR3 length equals 18 residues. The V and J ends lost 0 bases and 7 bases respectively, with 23 bases between them. The CDR3 coding sequence is TGTGCCAGCAGCTTAGAGGATACGGGCGGGGGCCGTCCTTATACGCAGTATTTT. Protein sequence: CASSLEDTGGGRPYTQYF.

The chain is built from TRBV6-6 and TRBJ2-1; 13 positions agree with TRBD2. Germline assignment: CDR1 MNHNY and CDR2 SVGAGI (reference sequence). Trimming removed 6 bases from V and 2 bases from J; junction bases left unmatched: 4. The CDR3 has 16 residues. CDR3 region: CASSGTSGVAYNEQFF. CDR3 bases: TGTGCCAGCAGCGGGACTAGCGGGGTAGCCTACAATGAGCAGTTCTTC.

The chain employs TRBV11-2 and TRBJ1-2; 11 nucleotides agree with TRBD1. CDR3 length equals 14 residues. V was clipped by 4 bases and J by 7 bases; unmatched bases: 5. From germline, CDR1 is SGHAT and CDR2 FQNNGV. As DNA, the CDR3 is TGTGCCAGCAGCTCCGGACAGGGGGCAGTTGGCTACACCTTC. Translation: CASSSGQGAVGYTF.

The V call is TRBV18, the J call TRBJ1-2, with a possible D match to TRBD1 (5 bases). Trimming cost V 2 bases and J 5 bases, with 12 bases left between them. This CDR3 comprises 14 residues. CDR1 is KGHSH and CDR2 is LQKENI in the germline V gene. The CDR3 protein is CASSPGQGLYGYTF. The CDR3 DNA follows: TGTGCCAGCTCACCAGGGCAGGGACTATATGGCTACACCTTC.

The chain uses TRBV30 and TRBJ2-2; tentatively, D is TRBD1 (5 bases). Trimming left V 3 bases short and J 5 bases short, with 7 bases between. CDR3 length: 12 residues. From germline, CDR1 is GTSNPN and CDR2 SVGIG (reference sequence). The CDR3 loop reads CAWRKGTGELFF. For the CDR3, the DNA is TGTGCCTGGAGAAAGGGGACCGGGGAGCTGTTTTTT.